The clone carrying this TCR beta chain is a singleton in its sample. Antigen specificity is unknown. At one of its ends the junction is not consistent with the germline gene, which may arise from a read error. The CDR3 contains 13 residues. Looked up from germline, CDR1 is MNHEY and CDR2 is SVGAGI. The method was immunoSEQ multiplex PCR; TCRdb's version includes in-frame clones alone and lacks a portion of them. Of 100,000 to 150,000 clones listed, approximately 83% are singletons. The sample is drawn from a study of T cell responses to AZD1222 COVID-19 vaccine. Study results and caveats: Donors were chiefly white British, with a greater number of females, and clonal diversity was perhaps underestimated. Spike-specific TCR breadth and depth grew following two AZD1222 doses. Baseline testing showed seropositivity in only a handful of AZD1222 recipients.

Sequenced here: peripheral blood, sampled on day 0 of AZD1222 vaccination. The TCR was taken from an adult in good health. The gene calls are TRBV6-5 and TRBJ1-5, with 7 bases lining up with TRBD1. In DNA form, the CDR3 reads TGTGCCAGCAGTCGACAGGGCAAGCAGCCCCAGCATTTT. It is translated as CASSRQGKQPQHF.